This T cell receptor beta chain is from a study of early T cells in non-severe SARS-CoV-2 infection. Study-wide findings and caveats: Lookups in VDJdb leaned toward anti-spike CD8 responses and missed private and CD4 specificities.

The library protocol tagged individual cDNA molecules with unique molecular identifiers. A single record per CDR3 protein comes from TCRdb applying MiXCR to the 5' RACE reads. Here the sample spans 60,000 to 85,000 distinct CDR3 sequences, roughly 15% being singletons. CDR1 is SGHAT and CDR2 is FQNNGV in the germline V gene. CDR3 size: 13 residues. Unmatched junction bases numbered 6, after V lost 4 bases and J lost 8 bases. The sample holds a few counts of this clonotype. Its cognate antigen is unknown. The source material was whole blood. This TCR came from an adult who was a healthcare worker with PCR-confirmed SARS-CoV-2 infection or an uninfected control (not recorded which). V and J are TRBV11-2 and TRBJ1-2; TRBD1 matches 8 bases. CDR3 residues: CASSSDRGGGYTF. The DNA for the CDR3 is TGTGCCAGCAGCTCAGACAGGGGAGGAGGCTACACCTTC.